A selection of T cell receptor beta chains follows, all from one sample in a study of T cells in Graves' hyperthyroidism and ophthalmopathy. TCRdb analysed the multiplex PCR reads with MiXCR anew, one entry per CDR3 protein. The repertoire holds some 600,000 distinct CDR3 sequences, approximately 15% seen once, with about 5.8% in the top ten. The material sequenced was blood. These receptors were taken from a woman in her twenties or thirties with Graves' hyperthyroidism that later progressed to Graves' ophthalmopathy. Each CDR3 is given with its conserved first and last residue. A D gene is named only where the DNA matches it firmly. Where a row states a size, it is once, few, many or the class of an expanded clone; other rows omit it.

>TRBD1|many|TRBJ1-2|TRBV10-3
TGTGCCATCAGTGGGACAGGAGATGGCTACACCTTC
CAISGTGDGYTF
>.|many|TRBJ2-2|TRBV3-1
TGTGCCAGCAGCCAAGATGGGGCTAGCGACCTCTACACCGGGGAGCTGTTTTTT
CASSQDGASDLYTGELFF
>.|many|TRBJ1-1|TRBV12-3/TRBV12-4
TGTGCCAGCAGTTCCGAGTTGGGCCTCTTCACTGAAGCTTTCTTT
CASSSELGLFTEAFF
>TRBD2|many|TRBJ2-5|TRBV2
TGTGCCAGCCTTGGGGCTAGCGGCCCCCGGGCCCAGTACTTC
CASLGASGPRAQYF
>.|many|TRBJ2-7|TRBV11-1
TGTGCCAGCAGCCCACCAGCGAGGGCCGCGGGAGAGCAGTACTTC
CASSPPARAAGEQYF
>.|few|TRBJ2-7|TRBV9
TGTGCCAGCAGCGTAGTGGAACAGTCCTACGAGCAGTACTTC
CASSVVEQSYEQYF
>TRBD1|many|TRBJ1-1|TRBV19
TGTGCCAGTTTAGGCTTAGGGGGCGCGGGGACTGAAGCTTTCTTT
CASLGLGGAGTEAFF
>.|few|TRBJ2-4|TRBV4-1
TGCGCCAGCAGCCAACTACAGAGACCTGATGAGCACATTCAGTACTTC
CASSQLQRPDEHIQYF
>.|many|TRBJ1-2|TRBV2
TGTGCCAGCAATCCGAACATTTATGGCTACACCTTC
CASNPNIYGYTF
>.|many|TRBJ2-5|TRBV7-2
TGTGCCAGCAGCTTATTCCAAAGGGAGACCCAGTACTTC
CASSLFQRETQYF
>.|many|TRBJ2-2|TRBV11-1
TGTGCCAGCAGCCGGACATACAACACCGGGGAGCTGTTTTTT
CASSRTYNTGELFF
>TRBD2|many|TRBJ2-1|TRBV11-2
TGTGCCAGCAGCCCCGAGGGGCTAGCGGGTGGAGAGCAGTTCTTC
CASSPEGLAGGEQFF
>.|few|TRBJ1-5|TRBV27
TGTGCCAGCATCTCACGGATAGGGGCCCCCGGTGAGCCCCAGCATTTT
CASISRIGAPGEPQHF
>TRBD2|few|TRBJ2-7|TRBV30
TGTGCCTGGAGCGGACTAGCGGGAAGCAGGGAGCAGTACTTC
CAWSGLAGSREQYF
>TRBD2|many|TRBJ2-5|TRBV6-2/TRBV6-3
TGTGCCAGCTCTAGACTAGCTCGCGGGGAGACCCAGTACTTC
CASSRLARGETQYF
>.|.|TRBJ2-5|TRBV6-2/TRBV6-3
TGTGCCAGCAGTCAGGACTTTCCCGAGACCCTGTACTTC
CASSQDFPETLYF
>TRBD2|.|TRBJ2-1|TRBV12-3/TRBV12-4
TGTGCCAGCAGCCCCGCCCTAGCGGGAGGGCCTAATGAGCAGTTCTTC
CASSPALAGGPNEQFF
>.|many|TRBJ1-1|TRBV12-3/TRBV12-4
TGTGCCAGCAGGATTGAGGGGATGAACACTGAAGCTTTCTTT
CASRIEGMNTEAFF
>TRBD2|few|TRBJ2-1|TRBV7-9
TGTGCCAGCAGCTTAGCGCCTAGCGGGAACTACAATGAGCAGTTCTTC
CASSLAPSGNYNEQFF
>TRBD2|many|TRBJ2-7|TRBV28
TGTGCCAGCAGTTTAGGGACTAGCGGCATCTACGAGCAGTACTTC
CASSLGTSGIYEQYF
>TRBD2|.|TRBJ2-3|TRBV5-1
TGCGCCAGCAGTTCATTTAGCGGGTCTAGCACAGATACGCAGTATTTT
CASSSFSGSSTDTQYF
>TRBD2|few|TRBJ2-5|TRBV7-9
TGTGCCAGCAGAGCGGGAGCTGAAGAGACCCAGTACTTC
CASRAGAEETQYF
>.|.|TRBJ2-7|TRBV3-1
TGTGCCAGCAGCGAGGGACCCAAGCAGTACTTC
CASSEGPKQYF
>.|once|TRBJ2-7|TRBV6-1
TGTGCCAGCAGTGTCCGGGACCTCTCCTACGAGCAGTACTTC
CASSVRDLSYEQYF
>.|many|TRBJ2-3|TRBV9
TGTGCCAGCAGCCCCGGACAGTTCATTGATACGCAGTATTTT
CASSPGQFIDTQYF
>.|many|TRBJ1-1|TRBV19
TGTGCCAGTAGTATCGCCCCCGGGACCTGGGACACTGAAGCTTTCTTT
CASSIAPGTWDTEAFF
>.|.|TRBJ1-4|TRBV20-1
TGCAGTGCTAGCCTCTCGGGGAATAACGAAAAACTGTTTTTT
CSASLSGNNEKLFF
>.|.|TRBJ1-3|TRBV30
TGTGCCTGGAGTGTAGGGGGGGGATCTGGAAACACCATATATTTT
CAWSVGGGSGNTIYF
>.|few|TRBJ1-4|TRBV20-1
TGCAGTGCTAGAGATGGCCAGGGTCAGGCTAATGAAAAACTGTTTTTT
CSARDGQGQANEKLFF
>TRBD1|many|TRBJ2-7|TRBV20-1
TGCAGTGCGAATTCGGACAGGGGGCTCTACGAGCAGTACTTC
CSANSDRGLYEQYF
>TRBD2|many|TRBJ2-3|TRBV9
TGTGCCAGCAGCGTAGAAGCGGGAGTCACAGATACGCAGTATTTT
CASSVEAGVTDTQYF
>TRBD2|few|TRBJ2-7|TRBV13
TGTGCCAGCAGCTTGCAAGCGGGAGTACGGTACGAGCAGTACTTC
CASSLQAGVRYEQYF
>TRBD1|few|TRBJ1-4|TRBV7-9
TGTGCCAGCAGCTCCCGACTCCGGACAGGGGAGGTAACTAATGAAAAACTGTTTTTT
CASSSRLRTGEVTNEKLFF
>.|many|TRBJ2-2|TRBV10-3
TGTGCCATCACCCCCTATTCGGACACCGGGGAGCTGTTTTTT
CAITPYSDTGELFF
>TRBD2|few|TRBJ2-1|TRBV5-4
TGTGCCAGCAGCCGCAGACTAGCCGATGAGCAGTTCTTC
CASSRRLADEQFF
>TRBD2|few|TRBJ2-3|TRBV7-2
TGTGCCAGCAGCTTAAAGGTGACCCGGGGGGCAGATACGCAGTATTTT
CASSLKVTRGADTQYF
>TRBD1|many|TRBJ2-7|TRBV27
TGTGCCAGCAGACCTCTAGCAGGGGGCACCTCCTACGAGCAGTACTTC
CASRPLAGGTSYEQYF
>TRBD1|many|TRBJ1-1|TRBV3-1
TGTGCCAGCAGCCAAGACCCCGGGACAGGAGCTTTCTTT
CASSQDPGTGAFF
>.|many|TRBJ2-3|TRBV29-1
TGCAGCCTCCTGGAGGGCATCACAGATACGCAGTATTTT
CSLLEGITDTQYF
>.|many|TRBJ1-1|TRBV27
TGTGCCAGCAGTTCTTCAGGGTACCCCTCTGAAGCTTTCTTT
CASSSSGYPSEAFF
>.|.|TRBJ2-5|TRBV19
TGTGCCAGTAGTATAAAAGTCTCGGGCTTCCGGTACCAAGAGACCCAGTACTTC
CASSIKVSGFRYQETQYF
>.|many|TRBJ2-3|TRBV12-3/TRBV12-4
TGTGCCAGCAGCCCAGGGAGTCGCGATACGCAGTATTTT
CASSPGSRDTQYF
>.|many|TRBJ1-1|TRBV6-1
TGTGCCAGCAGTCCCCGGGCAGGGACGAACACTGAAGCTTTCTTT
CASSPRAGTNTEAFF
>.|few|TRBJ2-2|TRBV11-2
TGTGCCAGCAGCTTAGGACTAGGGGGCGGCGGGGAGCTGTTTTTT
CASSLGLGGGGELFF
>.|few|TRBJ2-5|TRBV20-1
TGCAGTGCTCGGCCCGGGCTGTGGCAAGAGACCCAGTACTTC
CSARPGLWQETQYF
>.|many|TRBJ1-1|TRBV24-1
TGTGCCACCAGCAAGGACGGACCCCACACTGAAGCTTTCTTT
CATSKDGPHTEAFF
>.|many|TRBJ2-3|TRBV3-1
TGTGCCAGCAGCCAAGGCGCTCTAGCGTCCACAGATACGCAGTATTTT
CASSQGALASTDTQYF
>.|many|TRBJ1-2|TRBV10-3
TGTGCCAGCACCCGGGATCCTTCTAACTATGGCTACACCTTC
CASTRDPSNYGYTF
>TRBD2|.|TRBJ2-4|TRBV28
TGTGCCAGCAGTCCCCAGCGGGAGAAGATATACTTC
CASSPQREKIYF
>.|many|TRBJ2-3|TRBV12-3/TRBV12-4
TGTGCCAGCAGTTTAAGGCAGGAAACAGATACGCAGTATTTT
CASSLRQETDTQYF
>.|few|TRBJ2-5|TRBV9
TGTGCCAGCAGCGTAGCTTCAATGGGAGAGACCCAGTACTTC
CASSVASMGETQYF
>.|.|TRBJ1-5|TRBV27
TGTGCCAGCAGCCTTCTGGAGGGGAAAGGGGATCAGCCCCAACATTTT
CASSLLEGKGDQPQHF
>.|many|TRBJ2-1|TRBV19
TGTGCCAGTAGTCCCCTTGCCCCCCCCTACAATGAGCAGTTCTTC
CASSPLAPPYNEQFF
>TRBD1|.|TRBJ1-6|TRBV12-5
TGTGCTAGTGGTTTGTGGCGGACAGGGGAATATTCACCCCTCCACTTT
CASGLWRTGEYSPLHF
>.|.|TRBJ1-2|TRBV28
TGTGCCAGCAGTCCCCGGGGGCGGATCTATGGCTACACCTTC
CASSPRGRIYGYTF
>TRBD2|many|TRBJ2-7|TRBV20-1
TGCAGTGCTTCCACCGGGACTAGTTCTGGACTCTACGAGCAGTACTTC
CSASTGTSSGLYEQYF
>TRBD1|.|TRBJ2-2|TRBV5-1
TGCGCCAGTCAACAGGGGACGAACACCGGGGAGCTGTTTTTT
CASQQGTNTGELFF
>.|.|TRBJ1-5|TRBV27
TGTGCCAGCAGTTCTGCAGGGAATAGCAATCAGCCCCAGCATTTT
CASSSAGNSNQPQHF
>.|many|TRBJ2-7|TRBV9
TGTGCCAGCAGCGTATCCCCGGGGGACCCATACGAGCAGTACTTC
CASSVSPGDPYEQYF
>TRBD2|many|TRBJ2-1|TRBV15
TGTGCCACCAGCAGAGATGGACTAGCGGGAATCTATGAGCAGTTCTTC
CATSRDGLAGIYEQFF